These 20 T cell receptor beta chains originate from one sample sequenced in a study of shared clonotypes between healthy human individuals (dated by TCRdb to the early 2020s). CD8 naive samples were obtained by positive selection for CCR7 among CD45RO-negative cells, yielding a CD45RA+CCR7+ population from which TemRA cells were excluded. The library was made by the immunoSEQ multiplex PCR assay. Sourced from immuneACCESS, this table was stored by TCRdb with only in-frame sequences that have V and J called. A share of the clones is absent; for the studies checked, an unresolved V gene accounts for under half, and the remainder has no known explanation. The table for this sample lists around 2,000,000 clones; approximately 95% of them were counted only once. The ten top clones hold approximately 1.2% of the sample. Sample: naive CD8+ T cells sorted from blood. This sample's cell subset or site label indicates: CD45RA+CCR7+. The receptors shown here come from a man between 18 and 29 years old in good health.

This clone has only one observation. The genes are TRBV4-1 and TRBJ2-3; 7 bases fit TRBD2. With V trimmed by 1 base and J by 2 bases, 9 bases remained unmatched. CDR1 and CDR2 (germline): MGHRA, YSYEKL. This CDR3 comprises 17 residues. The DNA of the CDR3 is TGCGCCAGCAGCCAAGTGTGGCTAGCGGAACTCACAGATACGCAGTATTTT. It yields the protein CASSQVWLAELTDTQYF.

V gene TRBV2 combines with J gene TRBJ2-2; TRBD2 matches at 7 bases. This CDR3 spans 15 amino acids. Germline lookup yields CDR1 SNHLY and CDR2 FYNNEI. The V and J ends lost 7 bases and 5 bases, in that order; junction bases with no gene match: 10. CDR3 sequence: CASTWDFGGTGELFF. Written as DNA, the CDR3 is TGTGCCAGCACCTGGGACTTCGGGGGGACCGGGGAGCTGTTTTTT. Supplemented by reference TRBV2 and TRBJ2-2, the full variable domain reads EPEVTQTPSHQVTQMGQEVILRCVPISNHLYFYWYRQILGQKVEFLVSFYNNEISEKSEIFDDQFSVERPDGSNFTLKIRSTKLEDSAMYFCASTWDFGGTGELFFGEGSRLTVL.

The chain has TRBV5-6 and TRBJ2-7; the match to TRBD1 covers 7 bases. Trimming at V came to 5 bases and at J to 0 bases, leaving 11 bases not matched to a gene. Germline V gives CDR1 SGHDT, CDR2 YYEEEE. CDR3 length: 16 amino acids. The CDR3 DNA is TGTGCCAGCAGTTCAGAAACCGGGACAGTCTCCTACGAGCAGTACTTC. Translated, it gives CASSSETGTVSYEQYF.

V is TRBV27 and J is TRBJ2-3, with D possibly matching TRBD1 (5 bases). Trimming removed 8 bases at V and 0 bases at J, with 12 bases between. In germline, CDR1 is MNHEY, CDR2 SMNVEV (reference sequence). There are 14 residues in the CDR3. CDR3 bases: TGTGCCAGCGGATTGACAGCTAGCACAGATACGCAGTATTTT. Residues: CASGLTASTDTQYF.

The chain is built from TRBV7-9 and TRBJ2-1, with TRBD2 identical over 7 bases. V gave up 1 base and J gave up 9 bases; unmatched junction bases: 9. The CDR3 length is 15 residues. Germline CDR1 is SEHNR and CDR2 is FQNEAQ (reference sequence). The CDR3 DNA reads as TGTGCCAGCAGCTTAGTCCGGCTAGCGGACTCTGAGCAGTTCTTC. Residues: CASSLVRLADSEQFF.

Only one count was recorded for this clone. The rearrangement joins TRBV2 to TRBJ1-2; D is unresolved. Germline V gives CDR1 SNHLY, CDR2 FYNNEI. This CDR3 comprises 14 residues. Trimming removed 6 bases from V and 0 bases from J, with 11 bases in between. For the CDR3, the DNA is TGTGCCAGCAGCTACCCTTACACTAACTATGGCTACACCTTC. Amino acids: CASSYPYTNYGYTF.

This rearrangement joins TRBV10-2 to TRBJ2-1; the D call may be TRBD1 or TRBD2 (5 bases each). CDR1 and CDR2 (germline): WSHSY, SAAADI. The CDR3 totals 17 residues. Trimming removed 5 bases at V and 0 bases at J, with 17 bases between. The CDR3 DNA sequence: TGCGCCAGCAGTACCGACACCGGGACGGGCTCCTACAATGAGCAGTTCTTC. The encoded protein is CASSTDTGTGSYNEQFF.

The genes are TRBV6-5 and TRBJ2-7, with a tentative D call TRBD2 (5 bases). V lost 6 bases and J lost 3, with 9 bases in between. The CDR3 sequence is 12 residues long. In germline, CDR1 is MNHEY, CDR2 SVGAGI. The CDR3 here is CASSAAGYEQYF. The CDR3 nucleotides read TGTGCCAGCAGCGCGGCGGGCTACGAGCAGTACTTC.

The chain combines TRBV6-6 with TRBJ2-7, with 8 positions matching TRBD2. CDR3 length equals 14 residues. V shed 3 bases and J 7 bases; nucleotides not matched to a gene: 8. Germline V lookup: CDR1 MNHNY, CDR2 SVGAGI (reference sequence). CDR3 region: CASSYLGGAKEQYF. CDR3 DNA: TGTGCCAGCAGTTATCTCGGGGGGGCTAAAGAGCAGTACTTC.

The chain links TRBV5-6 to TRBJ2-1, with TRBD2 identical over 9 bases. The germline CDR1 and CDR2 sequences are SGHDT and YYEEEE. CDR3 length: 16 residues. The V gene end was trimmed by 4 bases and the J gene end by 1 base; junction bases not matched to a gene: 6. The CDR3 here is CASSPIGLASYNEQFF. CDR3 DNA sequence: TGTGCCAGCAGCCCTATCGGACTAGCGTCCTACAATGAGCAGTTCTTC.

CDR3 sequence reads: CASSEGGPPSYEQYF. DNA of the CDR3: TGTGCCAGCAGTGAGGGAGGGCCGCCCTCCTACGAGCAGTACTTC. The V gene is TRBV6-1, the J gene TRBJ2-7, with 7 bases aligning to TRBD2. The CDR3 extends over 15 amino acids. Germline values: CDR1 MNHNS, CDR2 SASEGT. Unmatched junction bases numbered 5, after V lost 3 bases and J lost 0 bases.

V gene TRBV30 combines with J gene TRBJ1-1, with D possibly being TRBD1 (6 bases). The CDR3 spans 14 residues. V lost 0 bases and J 1 base, leaving 9 bases between the germline ends. Germline CDR1 is GTSNPN and CDR2 is SVGIG (reference sequence). Here the CDR3 DNA reads TGTGCCTGGAGTGTGGGGGCCCGGAACACTGAAGCTTTCTTT. The encoded protein is CAWSVGARNTEAFF.

Here the CDR3 reads CASSVAPGQNEKLFF. For the CDR3, the DNA is TGTGCCAGCAGCGTAGCTCCGGGACAGAATGAAAAACTGTTTTTT. The V call is TRBV9, the J call TRBJ1-4; 7 bases are shared with TRBD1. The V gene's germline CDR1 is SGDLS and CDR2 YYNGEE. The CDR3 spans 15 residues. Trimming cost V 0 bases and J 5 bases; bases outside gene matches: 4.

V and J are TRBV11-2 and TRBJ2-5, with D maybe TRBD2 (6 bases). This CDR3 is 17 amino acids long. Between the trimmed V and J ends, which lost 1 base and 5 bases, there was a span of 20 bases. Germline values: CDR1 SGHAT, CDR2 FQNNGV. The CDR3 nucleotides are TGTGCCAGCAGCTTAGGACTATTCACGGGAGCCAGGGAGACCCAGTACTTC. Translated: CASSLGLFTGARETQYF.

This clone was counted a single time. This sequence joins TRBV5-6 and TRBJ2-1, with D unclear. V lost 0 bases, J lost 5 bases, and 6 bases lay in between. Per germline, CDR1 SGHDT and CDR2 YYEEEE. The CDR3 has 13 amino acids. CDR3 residues: CASSLAVDNEQFF. CDR3 nucleotides: TGTGCCAGCAGCTTGGCCGTGGACAATGAGCAGTTCTTC.

Turning to this clone: This same CDR3 is encoded by further DNA sequences in the sample. The chain joins TRBV7-9 to TRBJ2-5; D perhaps matches TRBD1 (6 bases). V gave up 3 bases and J gave up 2 bases, with 7 bases separating them. The length of the CDR3 is 13 residues. CDR1 is SEHNR and CDR2 is FQNEAQ in the germline V gene (reference sequence). In nucleotides, the CDR3 is TGTGCCAGCAGCTTCCAGGGGCAAGAGACCCAGTACTTC. Protein: CASSFQGQETQYF.

The V call is TRBV4-2, the J call TRBJ2-2, with 12 bases matching TRBD2. The J segment lost 4 bases and the V segment lost 4 bases, leaving 4 bases of the junction unmatched. CDR1 is LGHNA and CDR2 is YNFKEQ in the germline V gene. The CDR3 extends over 16 amino acids. CDR3 region: CASSPPSGGATGELFF. The CDR3 region has the DNA TGTGCCAGCAGCCCTCCTAGCGGGGGGGCCACCGGGGAGCTGTTTTTT.

The chain uses TRBV5-1 and TRBJ2-7, with a possible D match to TRBD2 (7 bases). There are 15 residues in the CDR3. Germline CDR1 SGHRS, CDR2 YFSETQ. With 4 bases removed from V and 3 bases from J, the gap between germline ends came to 17 bases. CDR3 region: CASSPRGGEDYEQYF. The CDR3 bases are TGCGCCAGCAGCCCTAGAGGGGGGGAAGACTACGAGCAGTACTTC. The full variable domain, with the rest looked up from reference TRBV5-1 and TRBJ2-7, is KAGVTQTPRYLIKTRGQQVTLSCSPISGHRSVSWYQQTPGQGLQFLFEYFSETQRNKGNFPGRFSGRQFSNSRSEMNVSTLELGDSALYLCASSPRGGEDYEQYFGPGTRLTVT.

V gene TRBV5-1 combines with J gene TRBJ2-1, with a weak D call TRBD2 (6 bases). Germline V CDR1 and CDR2: SGHRS, YFSETQ. The CDR3 loop spans 17 amino acids. V dropped 3 bases and J dropped 0 bases, with 16 bases sitting between them. This chain's CDR3 is CASSSPGDGSSYNEQFF. In DNA form, the CDR3 reads TGCGCCAGCAGCTCTCCGGGGGACGGGAGCTCCTACAATGAGCAGTTCTTC.

This rearrangement joins TRBV9 to TRBJ1-1, with 9 bases identical to TRBD1. Trimming took 3 bases from V and 3 from J; bases not matched to a gene: 18. This CDR3 contains 19 residues. Germline assignment: CDR1 SGDLS and CDR2 YYNGEE. The CDR3 nucleotides are TGTGCCAGCAGCGCTTCACATTACAGGGGGCGGTTTGAGGACACTGAAGCTTTCTTT. Translating gives CASSASHYRGRFEDTEAFF.